This passage covers 15 T cell receptor beta chains from one sample sequenced in a study of identical twins. TCRdb reanalysed the 5' RACE reads using MiXCR and keeps one entry per CDR3 protein. Here the sample spans a few hundred thousand distinct CDR3 sequences, roughly 10% being singletons. These data were also filed under a second study, of yellow fever vaccine responses in identical twins.

Source material: CD8+ T cells sorted from blood. The receptors originated from a woman in her late teens or twenties in good health.

This clonotype was detected a few times. V and J are TRBV25-1 and TRBJ2-6; D ambiguous. Trimming took 1 base from V and 1 from J, leaving 8 bases between them. This CDR3 comprises 16 residues. In germline, CDR1 is MGHDK, CDR2 SYGVNS. The CDR3 reads CASSEWMASGANVLTF. The CDR3 nucleotides are TGTGCCAGCAGTGAATGGATGGCGTCTGGGGCCAACGTCCTGACTTTC.

There are a few counts of this clonotype. The chain links TRBV28 to TRBJ2-2; D is uncertain. In germline, CDR1 is MDHEN, CDR2 SYDVKM. The CDR3 is 13 residues long. V was clipped by 5 bases and J by 5 bases, with 9 bases between them. In DNA form, the CDR3 reads TGTGCCAGCAGTAGCTACTATACCGGGGAGCTGTTTTTT. It is translated as CASSSYYTGELFF.

This clonotype was observed a handful of times. V and J are TRBV27 and TRBJ2-3, with 7 positions matching TRBD2. V was pared by 1 base and J by 4 bases, with 8 bases of the junction left unmatched. The germline V gene has CDR1 MNHEY and CDR2 SMNVEV (reference sequence). The CDR3 contains 16 residues. The CDR3 reads CASSLLGLVGADTQYF. The CDR3 region has the DNA TGTGCCAGCAGTTTATTAGGACTAGTCGGCGCAGATACGCAGTATTTT.

This clonotype was detected only a few times. The chain couples TRBV11-2 to TRBJ2-5; TRBD2 matches 12 bases. Germline CDR1 and CDR2: SGHAT and FQNNGV. The CDR3 sequence is 16 residues long. The V gene end was trimmed by 3 bases and the J gene end by 1 base; junction bases not matched to a gene: 3. CDR3 DNA sequence: TGTGCCAGCAGCTTCGGACTAGCGGGGAGCCAAGAGACCCAGTACTTC. Its translation is CASSFGLAGSQETQYF.

The chain employs TRBV5-6 and TRBJ2-5, with TRBD2 identical over 10 bases. The CDR3 consists of 18 residues. Looked up from germline, CDR1 is SGHDT and CDR2 is YYEEEE. Trimming took 2 bases from V and 5 from J; bases not matched to a gene: 15. This CDR3 reads CASSFETLIAGGLETQYF. The DNA for the CDR3 is TGTGCCAGCAGCTTCGAAACTCTTATAGCGGGGGGCTTGGAGACCCAGTACTTC.

The table lists this clonotype with a few counts. This sequence joins TRBV24-1 and TRBJ2-1, with TRBD2 matching 9 bases. Germline CDR1 is KGHDR and CDR2 is SFDVKD. The V segment lost 4 bases and the J segment 8 bases; nucleotides outside the gene matches: 8. There are 15 residues in the CDR3. The CDR3 is CATSDFGTSLDEQFF. The CDR3 nucleotides are TGTGCCACCAGTGACTTTGGGACTAGCTTGGATGAGCAGTTCTTC.

The table lists this clonotype with a few counts. This chain joins TRBV11-2 and TRBJ2-5; possible D gene TRBD1, 5 bases. The CDR3 totals 14 residues. V was clipped by 2 bases and J by 6 bases, with 13 bases between them. CDR1 and CDR2 (germline): SGHAT, FQNNGV. The DNA of the CDR3 is TGTGCCAGCAGCTTACCGGTGGGGCAAAAGACCCAGTACTTC. It is translated as CASSLPVGQKTQYF.

This clonotype has a handful of counts. This sequence joins TRBV14 and TRBJ2-1; 11 bases agree with TRBD2. The junction had 5 bases not matched to a gene; V was cut back by 7 bases and J by 0 bases. Germline values: CDR1 SGHDN, CDR2 FVKESK. The CDR3 covers 16 residues. CDR3 protein: CASKRTSGSSYNEQFF. The CDR3 DNA reads TGTGCCAGCAAACGTACTAGCGGGAGCTCCTACAATGAGCAGTTCTTC.

This sequence joins TRBV15 and TRBJ2-2; 10 bases line up with TRBD1. V trimming: 4 bases; J trimming: 2 bases; junction bases outside the gene matches: 4. The CDR3 has 16 residues. From germline, CDR1 is LNHNV and CDR2 YYDKDF (reference sequence). Here the CDR3 reads CATSNGTGENTGELFF. CDR3 DNA: TGTGCCACCAGCAATGGGACAGGGGAAAACACCGGGGAGCTGTTTTTT.

Points on this clonotype: A much larger clone lies a single base off, so this may be a read error. The chain links TRBV10-3 to TRBJ2-7, with D maybe TRBD2 (5 bases). Germline V lookup: CDR1 ENHRY, CDR2 SYGVKD. The CDR3 extends over 13 amino acids. The DNA for the CDR3 is TGTTCCATCAGTGAGTCCACTAGTCACGAGCAGTACTTC. It is translated as CSISESTSHEQYF.

This clonotype appeared many times. The CDR3 bases are TGCAGTGCTGAACTAGCTTCGAACACCGGGGAGCTGTTTTTT. It is translated as CSAELASNTGELFF. The J gene is TRBJ2-2, the V gene TRBV20-1, with TRBD2 as a possible D gene (6 bases). This CDR3 comprises 14 residues. In germline, CDR1 is DFQATT, CDR2 SNEGSKA (reference sequence). V shed 5 bases and J shed 0 bases, with 10 bases lying between them.

Many counts were recorded for this clonotype. The rearrangement joins TRBV4-1 to TRBJ1-6; a weak D match, TRBD1 (5 bases). Per germline, CDR1 MGHRA and CDR2 YSYEKL. The CDR3 has 16 amino acids. Trimming took off 0 bases at V and 9 bases at J, with 15 bases between the two ends. CDR3 sequence reads: CASSQEERGNGSPLHF. For the CDR3, the DNA is TGCGCCAGCAGCCAAGAGGAAAGGGGAAACGGTTCACCCCTCCACTTT.

This clonotype occurred many times. The chain couples TRBV13 to TRBJ2-1; 10 nucleotides match TRBD1. V dropped 5 bases and J dropped 2; count of bases not matched to a gene: 12. The CDR3 runs 18 residues. Germline lookup yields CDR1 PRHDT and CDR2 FYEKMQ (reference sequence). Written as DNA, the CDR3 is TGTGCCAGCAGCATGGCATGGGCGGGACAGGGGACCTACAATGAGCAGTTCTTC. This gives the protein CASSMAWAGQGTYNEQFF.

The chain recombines TRBV20-1 with TRBJ2-7; D might be TRBD2 (6 bases). Germline V CDR1 and CDR2: DFQATT, SNEGSKA (reference sequence). Trimming removed 5 bases at V and 4 bases at J, with 21 bases between. The CDR3 runs to 15 residues. The CDR3 sequence: CSAALGGPIGYEQYF. DNA of the CDR3: TGCAGTGCTGCCCTTGGAGGGCCAATCGGTTACGAGCAGTACTTC.

The rearrangement uses TRBV6-8 and TRBJ2-1; no clear D gene. This CDR3 is built from 13 residues. Trimming shortened V by 2 bases and J by 10 bases, and 12 bases separated the two germline ends. Germline assignment: CDR1 MNHGY and CDR2 SAAAGT. This chain's CDR3 is CASSYPRCGEQFF. The CDR3 nucleotides are TGTGCCAGCAGTTACCCTAGGTGCGGCGAGCAGTTCTTC.